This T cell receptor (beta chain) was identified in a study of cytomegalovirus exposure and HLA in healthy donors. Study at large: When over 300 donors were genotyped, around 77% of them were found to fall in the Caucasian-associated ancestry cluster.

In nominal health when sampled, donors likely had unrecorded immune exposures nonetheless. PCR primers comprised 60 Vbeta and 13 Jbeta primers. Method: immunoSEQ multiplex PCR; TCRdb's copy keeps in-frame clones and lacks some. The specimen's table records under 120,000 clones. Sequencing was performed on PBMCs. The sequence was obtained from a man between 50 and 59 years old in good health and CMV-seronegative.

This CDR3 reads CASSDQANEKLFF. For the CDR3, the DNA is TGTGCCAGCAGTGACCAGGCGAATGAAAAACTGTTTTTT. The chain combines TRBV11-1 with TRBJ1-4; D remains ambiguous. The germline CDR1 and CDR2 sequences are SGHAT and FQDESV (reference sequence). This CDR3 spans 13 amino acids. Trimming shortened V by 6 bases and J by 5 bases, and 10 bases separated the two germline ends.